One and the same sample provided the 8 T cell receptor beta chains below, sequenced in a study of cytomegalovirus exposure and HLA in healthy donors (dated by TCRdb to the late 2010s). Library generation was performed with the immunoSEQ multiplex PCR assay. A mixture of 60 forward primers for TCR Vbeta segments and 13 reverse primers for TCR Jbeta segments was used in the multiplex PCR. TCRdb mirrors the immuneACCESS table, restricted to in-frame sequences. Some clones are absent from its copies; in checked studies, under half trace to an unresolved V gene, and the reason for the others is unknown. Here the sample has approximately 160,000 clones; 76% occur a single time. Less than 0.9% of the sample is in the top ten clones. Sequencing input: PBMCs. Receptor source: a female donor in good health and CMV-seronegative.

V and J are TRBV28 and TRBJ2-4; D not certain. The CDR3 is 13 amino acids. Trimming took off 10 bases at V and 3 bases at J, with 13 bases between the two ends. Germline CDR1 MDHEN, CDR2 SYDVKM. CDR3: CATTTRSKNIQYF. In DNA form, the CDR3 reads TGTGCCACCACGACAAGAAGCAAAAACATTCAGTACTTC.

This rearrangement joins TRBV7-9 to TRBJ1-1; 8 bases align to TRBD1. Germline V CDR1 and CDR2: SEHNR, FQNEAQ (reference sequence). With V trimmed by 5 bases and J by 3 bases, 2 bases remained unmatched. CDR3 length: 13 amino acids. As DNA, the CDR3 is TGTGCCAGCAGCGCGACAGGGGACACTGAAGCTTTCTTT. It encodes CASSATGDTEAFF.

Points on this clone: One junction end disagrees with the germline gene, perhaps due to a read error. This chain connects TRBV4-2 to TRBJ1-1; D is undetermined. The CDR3 totals 14 residues. Germline CDR1 is LGHNA and CDR2 is YNFKEQ. CDR3 coding DNA: TGTGCCAACAGCCAAGAGAGGGAGAACACTGAAGCTTTCTTT. Protein product: CANSQERENTEAFF.

Comment on this clone: The sample carries other DNA sequences with the same CDR3. This chain connects TRBV7-2 to TRBJ2-5; D might be TRBD2 (6 bases). Germline assignment: CDR1 SGHTA and CDR2 FQGNSA. CDR3 size: 13 residues. V was trimmed by 3 bases and J by 5 bases, leaving 10 bases between them. The CDR3, as DNA: TGTGCCAGCAGCTTGGGGGGACGGGAGACCCAGTACTTC. Translation: CASSLGGRETQYF.

V gene TRBV6-4 combines with J gene TRBJ2-2, with D tentatively TRBD1 (5 bases). V was trimmed by 6 bases and J by 4 bases, leaving 12 bases between them. The length of the CDR3 is 14 residues. Germline V gene lookup returns CDR1 MRHNA and CDR2 SNTAGT. CDR3 bases: TGTGCCAGCAGACCAGGGTCGGTCACCGGGGAGCTGTTTTTT. Translating it yields CASRPGSVTGELFF.

The chain recombines TRBV6-1 with TRBJ1-5; 9 nucleotides line up with TRBD1. The CDR3 totals 13 residues. Germline loops: CDR1 MNHNS, CDR2 SASEGT. Trimming at V came to 8 bases and at J to 1 base, leaving 0 bases not matched to a gene. The CDR3 nucleotides read TGTGCCAGCGGGACAGGGAGCAATCAGCCCCAGCATTTT. This encodes CASGTGSNQPQHF.

V gene TRBV18 combines with J gene TRBJ2-1, with D unresolved. This CDR3 region has 12 residues. CDR1 is KGHSH, CDR2 LQKENI, per germline. Trimming shortened V by 4 bases and J by 8 bases, and 9 bases separated the two germline ends. CDR3 in DNA: TGTGCCAGCTCACGTGGTACGGATGAGCAGTTCTTC. It is translated as CASSRGTDEQFF.

About this clone: Its ends do not fully match the called genes, so a read error is possible. The chain recombines TRBV5-1 with TRBJ2-4; 8 nucleotides match TRBD1. The CDR3 is made up of 15 amino acids. From germline, CDR1 is SGHRS and CDR2 YFSETQ. Here the CDR3 reads CASSPRTGSINSQYF. In DNA, the CDR3 is TGCGCCAGCAGCCCGAGGACAGGGTCGATTAACAGTCAGTACTTC.